This record looks at one T cell receptor beta chain sequence and its context. Its antigen is undetermined. This CDR3 comprises 14 residues. Germline assignment: CDR1 MNHNS and CDR2 SASEGT. With 2 bases removed from V and 0 bases from J, the gap between germline ends came to 5 bases. This sample is part of a study of cytomegalovirus exposure and HLA in healthy donors. Study conclusions and caveats: In a later analysis, across HLA loci, associated TCR counts were highest for DRB1, lowest for HLA-C.

The PCR was carried out with 60 Vbeta primers and 13 Jbeta primers. In the authors' workflow: Later, 80 million or so unique TCR beta chains were counted in an analysis, and approximately 10 million of them were shared. Only in-frame clones appear in the TCRdb table, and some are missing; sequencing was by immunoSEQ multiplex PCR. The DNA was the basis for D and trimming; V, J and clone size are from that table. The sample lists 100,000 to 150,000 clones, 70% to 80% occurring once. This receptor was taken from a man aged 45-60 years in good health and CMV-seronegative. This chain joins TRBV6-1 and TRBJ1-5; D is uncertain. Sequenced material: PBMCs. CDR3 sequence: CASSEFSSNQPQHF. The DNA of the CDR3 is TGTGCCAGCAGTGAATTCAGTAGCAATCAGCCCCAGCATTTT.